What follows are 10 T cell receptor beta chains derived from one specimen sequenced in a study of Ad26.COV2.S vaccination and SARS-CoV-2 variants. Method: immunoSEQ multiplex PCR; TCRdb's copy keeps in-frame clones and lacks some. The sample records just over 350,000 clones, 85% being singletons. Treatment specified: around 19 received Ad26.COV2.S at low or high dose, single or two shots; 5 received placebo; per-sample allocation not given. At day 63 after the first vaccine or placebo injection, samples were drawn. Sequenced material: peripheral blood, taken in a trial of Ad26.COV2.S vaccine versus placebo. Receptor source: a person aged 18-65 years who received the Ad26.COV2.S COVID-19 vaccine or a placebo.

CDR3 bases: TGCAGCGTTAGGACAGGGGGCATAAGGACCGGGGAGCTGTTTTTT. This encodes CSVRTGGIRTGELFF. The chain links TRBV29-1 to TRBJ2-2; 11 bases are shared with TRBD1. Germline V gene data show CDR1 as SQVTM and CDR2 as ANQGSEA. The CDR3 contains 15 residues. With 5 bases clipped from V and 5 bases from J, the junction kept 7 bases outside the gene matches.

In DNA form, the CDR3 reads TGTGCCAGCAGCCAACCTAGCGGGAGGGCGAACACCGGGGAGCTGTTTTTT. This codes for CASSQPSGRANTGELFF. V is TRBV3-1 (or the pseudogene TRBV3-2) and J is TRBJ2-2, with TRBD2 matching over 12 bases. The CDR3 has 17 amino acids. J gave up 0 bases and V 2 bases, and 1 base lay outside the gene matches. Germline V gene data show CDR1 as LGHDT and CDR2 as YNNKEL (reference sequence).

The genes are TRBV7-2 and TRBJ2-2, with a possible D match to TRBD2 (6 bases). Germline V CDR1 and CDR2: SGHTA, FQGNSA. Trimming cost V 5 bases and J 4 bases, with 14 bases left between them. The CDR3 sequence is 15 residues long. The CDR3 protein is CASSLRTSFTGELFF. The CDR3 DNA reads as TGTGCCAGCAGCCTCCGAACTAGCTTCACCGGGGAGCTGTTTTTT. The full variable domain, completed using reference TRBV7-2 and TRBJ2-2, is GAGVSQSPSNKVTEKGKDVELRCDPISGHTALYWYRQSLGQGLEFLIYFQGNSAPDKSGLPSDRFSAERTGGSVSTLTIQRTQQEDSAVYLCASSLRTSFTGELFFGEGSRLTVL.

The V call is TRBV7-9, the J call TRBJ2-5; D is unresolved. The CDR3 loop spans 12 amino acids. CDR1 SEHNR and CDR2 FQNEAQ come from the germline V gene (reference sequence). Trimming removed 7 bases at V and 4 bases at J, with 10 bases between. The CDR3 sequence: CASTGRTETQYF. In DNA form, the CDR3 reads TGTGCCAGCACCGGACGGACAGAGACCCAGTACTTC.

The DNA for the CDR3 is TGTGCCAGCTCACCAAAGGACAGACTAGCGGGATCCTACGAGCAGTACTTC. It specifies CASSPKDRLAGSYEQYF. The rearrangement uses TRBV18 and TRBJ2-7; 11 nucleotides align to TRBD2. Germline CDR1 is KGHSH and CDR2 is LQKENI. CDR3 size: 17 residues. The trim removed 2 bases at V and 1 base at J, leaving 7 bases unmatched.

The chain links TRBV30 to TRBJ1-5; D is undetermined. The CDR3 is 14 amino acids. V lost 1 base and J 7 bases, leaving 14 bases between the germline ends. Germline values: CDR1 GTSNPN, CDR2 SVGIG (reference sequence). Here the CDR3 reads CAWSGGSSGQPQHF. The CDR3, as DNA: TGTGCCTGGAGTGGAGGGTCTAGCGGGCAGCCCCAGCATTTT.

This chain links TRBV28 with TRBJ1-2, with a weak D call TRBD1 (6 bases). The CDR3 length is 16 residues. Germline V gene data show CDR1 as MDHEN and CDR2 as SYDVKM. The ends were cut back, 7 bases at V and 7 bases at J, with 25 bases in the middle. The CDR3 here is CASTLGGRLSRGGYTF. The CDR3 nucleotides are TGTGCCAGCACCCTAGGGGGAAGGCTCTCTCGGGGTGGCTACACCTTC.

The gene calls are TRBV3-1 (or the pseudogene TRBV3-2) and TRBJ2-2, with D unresolved. V was pared by 1 base and J by 2 bases, with 20 bases between. Per germline, CDR1 LGHDT and CDR2 YNNKEL (reference sequence). The CDR3 has 19 residues. In DNA, the CDR3 is TGTGCCAGCAGCCAAGCAGTATCGGTCCTAGAGACAAACACCGGGGAGCTGTTTTTT. It specifies CASSQAVSVLETNTGELFF.

This clone showed up just a few times. This chain joins TRBV7-9 and TRBJ2-3, with 7 bases fitting TRBD1. This CDR3 contains 15 residues. Per germline, CDR1 SEHNR and CDR2 FQNEAQ (reference sequence). J lost 2 bases, V lost 1 base, and 3 bases had no gene match. CDR3 bases: TGTGCCAGCAGCTTAGTACAGGGGAACACAGATACGCAGTATTTT. Its protein product is CASSLVQGNTDTQYF.

The chain joins TRBV6-5 to TRBJ2-5, with D possibly being TRBD2 (6 bases). Germline V gene lookup returns CDR1 MNHEY and CDR2 SVGAGI. V was clipped by 8 bases and J by 9 bases, with 16 bases between them. The CDR3 totals 12 residues. CDR3 nucleotides: TGTGCCAGCGCCAACGCGGGGCAACCCCAGTACTTC. Protein: CASANAGQPQYF.